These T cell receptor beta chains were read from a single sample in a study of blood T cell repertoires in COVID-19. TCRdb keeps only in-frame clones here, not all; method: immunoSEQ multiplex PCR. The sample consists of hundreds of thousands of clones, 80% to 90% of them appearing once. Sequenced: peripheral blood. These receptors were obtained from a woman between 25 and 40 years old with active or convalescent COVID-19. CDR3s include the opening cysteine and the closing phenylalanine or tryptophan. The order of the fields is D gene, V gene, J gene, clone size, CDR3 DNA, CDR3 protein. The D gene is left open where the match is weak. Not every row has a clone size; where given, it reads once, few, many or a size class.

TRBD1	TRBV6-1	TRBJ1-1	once	TGTGCCAGCAGTGCCCGGATTGGACAGGGGGCAGATGGGACTGAAGCTTTCTTT	CASSARIGQGADGTEAFF
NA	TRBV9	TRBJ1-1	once	TGTGCCAGCAGAAGGACATCGAACACTGAAGCTTTCTTT	CASRRTSNTEAFF
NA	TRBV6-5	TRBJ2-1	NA	TGTGCCACCAGCTTGCAGGGGCGATACAATGAGCAGTTCTTC	CATSLQGRYNEQFF
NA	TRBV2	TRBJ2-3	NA	TGTGCCAGCAGGCCCTACAGGGCTGATACGCAGTATTTT	CASRPYRADTQYF
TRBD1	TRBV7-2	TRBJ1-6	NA	TGTGCCAGCAGCTCACAGGGGGACAGGGTTTTTTCACCCCTCCACTTT	CASSSQGDRVFSPLHF
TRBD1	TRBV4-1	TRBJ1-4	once	TGCGCCAGCAGCCCTCAAGGAGGGACAGGGGCGGGGGAAAAACTGTTTTTT	CASSPQGGTGAGEKLFF
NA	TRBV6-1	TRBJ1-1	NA	TGTGCCAGCAGTCATCCGGGATTCAACACTGAAGCTTTCTTT	CASSHPGFNTEAFF
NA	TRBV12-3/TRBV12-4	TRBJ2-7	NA	TGTGCCAGCAAAGGGAGGCGTTACGAGCAGTACTTC	CASKGRRYEQYF
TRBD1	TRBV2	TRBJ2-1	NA	TGTGCCAGCATGGGGGACAGGGGGTCAAATGAGCAGTTCTTC	CASMGDRGSNEQFF
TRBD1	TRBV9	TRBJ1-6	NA	TGTGCCAGCAGCGTAGGACAGGGTAGATCCTATAATTCACCCCTCCACTTT	CASSVGQGRSYNSPLHF
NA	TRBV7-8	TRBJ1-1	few	TGTGCCAGCAGCTTAATACAGGGCCAGAACACTGAAGCTTTCTTT	CASSLIQGQNTEAFF
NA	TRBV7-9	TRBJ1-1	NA	TGTGCCAGCAGGGCAGGGGCGTTTGGCACTGAAGCTTTCTTT	CASRAGAFGTEAFF
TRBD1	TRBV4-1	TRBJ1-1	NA	TGCGCCAGCAGCCATGGACAGGGATGGAACACTGAAGCTTTCTTT	CASSHGQGWNTEAFF
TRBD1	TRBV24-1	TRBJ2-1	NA	TGTGCCACCACGGGACAGGGGGGCAATGAGCAGTTCTTC	CATTGQGGNEQFF
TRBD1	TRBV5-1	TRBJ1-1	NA	TGCGCCAGCAGCTTAGACAGGGGCACTGAAGCTTTCTTT	CASSLDRGTEAFF
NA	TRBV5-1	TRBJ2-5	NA	TGCGCCAGCAGCTTGGAACTACAACAAGAGACCCAGTACTTC	CASSLELQQETQYF
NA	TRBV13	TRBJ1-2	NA	TGTGCCAGCAGCTCGGCAGGGAGGAACTATGGCTACACCTTC	CASSSAGRNYGYTF
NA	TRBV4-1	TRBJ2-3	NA	TGCGCCAGCAGCGGCCGCCTGAGGCAGCACAGCACAGATACGCAGTATTTT	CASSGRLRQHSTDTQYF
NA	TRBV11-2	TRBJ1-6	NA	TGTGCCAGCAGCCCAGGGGTCTATAATTCACCCCTCCACTTT	CASSPGVYNSPLHF
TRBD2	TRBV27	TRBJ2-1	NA	TGTGCCACAAAACGGGCTAGCGGCAACTCCTACAATGAGCAGTTCTTC	CATKRASGNSYNEQFF
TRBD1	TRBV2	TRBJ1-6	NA	TGTGCCAGCAGTGAACTTGGACAGGGAGTTTCCTATAATTCACCCCTCCACTTT	CASSELGQGVSYNSPLHF
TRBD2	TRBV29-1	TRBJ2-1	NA	TGCAGCGTTGAGTCCAGCGGGAGGGCCGTATACAATGAGCAGTTCTTC	CSVESSGRAVYNEQFF
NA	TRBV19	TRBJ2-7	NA	TGTGCCAGTAGTAGGCGCAGACGGGACTACGAGCAGTACTTC	CASSRRRRDYEQYF
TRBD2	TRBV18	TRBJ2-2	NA	TGTGCCAGCTCACCACCTAGCGGGGGTCCCGGTACCGGGGAGCTGTTTTTT	CASSPPSGGPGTGELFF
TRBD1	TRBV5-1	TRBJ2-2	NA	TGCGCCAGCTCGACGAGGGACAGAAACACCGGGGAGCTGTTTTTT	CASSTRDRNTGELFF